What follows describes a single T cell receptor (beta chain). Its matching antigen is unknown. These data originate in a study of STAT5B mutations in CD4+ large granular lymphocyte leukemia. Study-wide context: Among healthy donors, a particular HLA allele went with more CDR3 'QG' motifs.

The study's findings and limits: Compared with healthy controls (2/35), patient top clones favored TRBV06 (8/27). Roughly a quarter of private leukemic clonotypes occurred rarely in other patients' non-leukemic repertoires. Without HLA matching, higher CD4+ than CD8+ T-LGLL clonality could reflect small sample size.

There are 15 residues in the CDR3. Per the germline V gene, CDR1 is WNHNN and CDR2 is SYGVQD (reference sequence). V was trimmed by 2 bases and J by 2 bases, leaving 9 bases between them. The data were produced by immunoSEQ multiplex PCR, yet TCRdb's version contains in-frame clones alone and is incomplete. The data show roughly 30,000 clones, roughly three quarters seen once. The sample consisted of CD4+ T cells from blood buffy coats. The clonotype comes from a human donor in good health. This chain links TRBV10-1 with TRBJ2-2; D is ambiguous. The CDR3 DNA reads as TGCGCCAGCAGTGAGGCTAGAGCCAACACCGGGGAGCTGTTTTTT. As protein: CASSEARANTGELFF.